A single sample gave rise to the 8 T cell receptor beta chains below, sequenced in a study of beta chain features in type 1 diabetes. Study observations and caveats: Among patients with Type 1 diabetes, TCRB CDR3s were moderately but significantly shorter in every one of the four CD4+ subsets.

Antigens for these TCRs are unknown. Expressed TCRB transcripts were sequenced because the entire RNA isolate underwent reverse transcription. Profiling relied on immunoSEQ multiplex PCR, and the TCRdb table lists in-frame clones only, not all of them. The repertoire holds 250,000 to 300,000 clones, with 14% as singletons. Sequencing used naive CD4+ T cells from blood. These receptors were taken from a man aged 25 to 40 with type 1 diabetes.

Of note for this clone: Other DNA sequences within the sample encode an identical CDR3. The chain joins TRBV5-1 to TRBJ2-5, with TRBD2 identical over 10 bases. Per the germline V gene, CDR1 is SGHRS and CDR2 is YFSETQ. J gave up 3 bases and V 4 bases, and 3 bases lay outside the gene matches. CDR3 size: 14 residues. CDR3 in amino acids: CASSPGLAEETQYF. CDR3 sequence (DNA): TGCGCCAGCAGCCCCGGACTAGCGGAAGAGACCCAGTACTTC.

The rearrangement links TRBV7-2 to TRBJ2-1; TRBD1 aligns across 10 bases. The CDR3 extends over 15 amino acids. Germline loops: CDR1 SGHTA, CDR2 FQGNSA. V was clipped by 5 bases and J by 0 bases; unmatched bases: 1. The CDR3: CASSRQGASYNEQFF. In DNA form, the CDR3 reads TGTGCCAGCAGCAGACAGGGGGCCTCCTACAATGAGCAGTTCTTC.

V is TRBV13 and J is TRBJ2-1, with 7 bases identical to TRBD2. Germline V gene data show CDR1 as PRHDT and CDR2 as FYEKMQ (reference sequence). V shed 5 bases and J 0 bases; nucleotides not matched to a gene: 4. The CDR3 sequence is 15 residues long. The CDR3 region is CASSHGGSSYNEQFF. For the CDR3, the DNA is TGTGCCAGCAGCCACGGCGGGAGCTCCTACAATGAGCAGTTCTTC.

This clone occurred a few times. The V gene is TRBV5-1, the J gene TRBJ2-7; D perhaps matches TRBD2 (5 bases). CDR1 SGHRS and CDR2 YFSETQ come from the germline V gene. This CDR3 has 14 amino acids. V lost 1 base and J 2 bases, leaving 10 bases between the germline ends. CDR3 loop: CASSLPGDPYEQYF. CDR3 DNA sequence: TGCGCCAGCAGCTTGCCCGGGGATCCCTACGAGCAGTACTTC.

This clone has more than one count but fewer than ten. The CDR3 region has the DNA TGTGCCAGCAGTCATCAGACAGGGCAAGAGACCCAGTACTTC. It translates to CASSHQTGQETQYF. The gene calls are TRBV7-2 and TRBJ2-5, with 7 bases identical to TRBD1. This CDR3 contains 14 residues. V lost 6 bases, J lost 2 bases, and 6 bases stayed unmatched. The germline gives CDR1 SGHTA, CDR2 FQGNSA.

This clone was counted only a few times. The chain joins TRBV27 to TRBJ1-4; 7 nucleotides align to TRBD1. V shed 6 bases, J shed 0 bases, and the junction held 1 base outside the gene matches. Germline V gives CDR1 MNHEY, CDR2 SMNVEV (reference sequence). The CDR3 is made up of 14 amino acids. This CDR3 reads CASRGTATNEKLFF. CDR3 nucleotides: TGTGCCAGCAGGGGGACAGCAACTAATGAAAAACTGTTTTTT.

This clone was counted between two and nine times. V gene TRBV28 combines with J gene TRBJ2-2, with 7 positions matching TRBD1. V was clipped by 6 bases and J by 4 bases; unmatched bases: 11. Germline loops: CDR1 MDHEN, CDR2 SYDVKM. This CDR3 region has 16 residues. The CDR3 coding sequence is TGTGCCAGCAGATCACGACAGGGTTTCGGCACCGGGGAGCTGTTTTTT. Translating it yields CASRSRQGFGTGELFF.

Details on this clone: The same CDR3 also results from other DNA sequences found in this sample. The chain recombines TRBV5-1 with TRBJ2-4, with a weak D call TRBD2 (6 bases). Germline values: CDR1 SGHRS, CDR2 YFSETQ. Trimming removed 4 bases at V and 0 bases at J, with 11 bases between. The CDR3 spans 15 residues. DNA of the CDR3: TGCGCCAGCAGCCTAAACGGGGGAGCCAAAAACATTCAGTACTTC. It translates to CASSLNGGAKNIQYF.